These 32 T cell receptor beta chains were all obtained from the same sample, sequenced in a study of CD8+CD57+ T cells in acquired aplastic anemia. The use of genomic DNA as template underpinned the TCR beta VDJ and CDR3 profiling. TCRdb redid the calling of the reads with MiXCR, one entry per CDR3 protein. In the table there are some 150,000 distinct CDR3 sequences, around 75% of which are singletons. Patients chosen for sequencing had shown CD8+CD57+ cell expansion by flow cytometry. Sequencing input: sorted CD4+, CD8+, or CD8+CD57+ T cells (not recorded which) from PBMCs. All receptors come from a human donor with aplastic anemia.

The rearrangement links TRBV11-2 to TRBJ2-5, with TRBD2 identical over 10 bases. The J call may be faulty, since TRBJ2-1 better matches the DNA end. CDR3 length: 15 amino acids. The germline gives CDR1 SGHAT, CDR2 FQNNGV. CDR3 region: CASSLRTSGINEQFF. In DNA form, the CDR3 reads TGTGCCAGCAGCTTAAGGACTAGCGGTATCAATGAGCAGTTCTTC.

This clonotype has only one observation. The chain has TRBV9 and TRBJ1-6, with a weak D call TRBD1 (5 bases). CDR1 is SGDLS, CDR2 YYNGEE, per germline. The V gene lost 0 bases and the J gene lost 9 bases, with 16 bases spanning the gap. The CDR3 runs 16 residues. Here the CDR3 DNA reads TGTGCCAGCAGCGTAGGGGGGAGCCAAGGTGGTTCACCCCTCCACTTT. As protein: CASSVGGSQGGSPLHF.

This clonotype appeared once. CDR3 nucleotide sequence: TGTGCCAGTAGTCGTGGGACAGGTTTTTACAATGAGCAGTTCTTC. As protein: CASSRGTGFYNEQFF. This rearrangement joins TRBV19 to TRBJ2-1, with 8 bases identical to TRBD1. The CDR3 is 15 amino acids. J was trimmed by 4 bases and V by 5 bases; bases with no gene match: 7. Germline CDR1 reads LNHDA; CDR2 reads SQIVND (reference sequence).

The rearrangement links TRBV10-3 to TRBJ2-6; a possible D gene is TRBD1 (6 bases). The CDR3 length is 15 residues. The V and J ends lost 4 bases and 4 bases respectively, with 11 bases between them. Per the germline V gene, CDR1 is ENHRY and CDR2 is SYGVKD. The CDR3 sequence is CAISAGARGANVLTF. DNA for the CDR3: TGTGCCATCAGTGCAGGGGCGAGGGGGGCCAACGTCCTGACTTTC.

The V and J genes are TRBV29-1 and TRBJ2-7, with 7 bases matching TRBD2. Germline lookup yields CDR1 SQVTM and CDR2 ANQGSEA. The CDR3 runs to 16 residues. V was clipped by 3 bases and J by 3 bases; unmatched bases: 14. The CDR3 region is CSVDAGLGGRNYEQYF. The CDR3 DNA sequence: TGCAGCGTTGATGCTGGGTTGGGGGGGAGAAACTACGAGCAGTACTTC.

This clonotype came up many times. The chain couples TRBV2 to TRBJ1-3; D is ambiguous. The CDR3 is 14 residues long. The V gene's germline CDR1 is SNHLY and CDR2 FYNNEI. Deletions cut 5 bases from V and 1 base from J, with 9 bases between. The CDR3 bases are TGTGCCAGCAGTTTTACGGGTTCTGGAAACACCATATATTTT. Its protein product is CASSFTGSGNTIYF.

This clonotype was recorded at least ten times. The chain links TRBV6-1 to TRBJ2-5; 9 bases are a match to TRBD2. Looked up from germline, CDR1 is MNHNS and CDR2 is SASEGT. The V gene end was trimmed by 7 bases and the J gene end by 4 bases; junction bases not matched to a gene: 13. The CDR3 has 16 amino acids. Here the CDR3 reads CASTAAGGTAGETQYF. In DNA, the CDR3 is TGTGCCAGCACCGCGGCGGGAGGGACGGCAGGAGAGACCCAGTACTTC.

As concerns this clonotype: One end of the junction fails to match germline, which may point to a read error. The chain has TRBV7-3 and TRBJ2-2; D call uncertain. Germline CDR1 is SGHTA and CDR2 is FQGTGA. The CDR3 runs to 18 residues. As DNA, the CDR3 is TGTGCCAGCAGCTTAACGGGGATAAACCCCAGAAACAACGGGGAGCTGTTTTTT. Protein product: CASSLTGINPRNNGELFF.

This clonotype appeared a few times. CDR3 in amino acids: CATSDTLNQPQHF. The CDR3 DNA reads as TGTGCCACCAGCGACACCCTCAATCAGCCCCAGCATTTT. J is TRBJ1-5 and V is TRBV24-1; D remains ambiguous. Per germline, CDR1 KGHDR and CDR2 SFDVKD. V lost 7 bases, J lost 3 bases, and 9 bases lay in between. The CDR3 length is 13 residues.

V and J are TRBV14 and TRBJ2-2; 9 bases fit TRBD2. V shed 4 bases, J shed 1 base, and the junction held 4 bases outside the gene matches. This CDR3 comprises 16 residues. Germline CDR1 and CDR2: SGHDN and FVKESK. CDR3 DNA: TGTGCCAGCAGCCCCCTAGCGGGACTGAACACCGGGGAGCTGTTTTTT. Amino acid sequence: CASSPLAGLNTGELFF.

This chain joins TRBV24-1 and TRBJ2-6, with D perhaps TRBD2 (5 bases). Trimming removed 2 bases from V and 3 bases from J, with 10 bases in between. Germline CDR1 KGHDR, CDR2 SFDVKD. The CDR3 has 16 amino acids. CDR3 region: CATSDYRGVGANVLTF. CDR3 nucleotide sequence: TGTGCCACCAGTGATTATCGGGGAGTTGGGGCCAACGTCCTGACTTTC.

The CDR3 region has the DNA TGTGCCAGCAGCTTAATTGGGACTAGCCTTACCGGGGAGCTGTTTTTT. Translated: CASSLIGTSLTGELFF. The chain couples TRBV5-6 to TRBJ2-2, with 9 bases that match TRBD2. The germline V gene encodes CDR1 SGHDT and CDR2 YYEEEE. The CDR3 sequence is 16 residues long. Trimming cost V 2 bases and J 5 bases; bases outside gene matches: 7.

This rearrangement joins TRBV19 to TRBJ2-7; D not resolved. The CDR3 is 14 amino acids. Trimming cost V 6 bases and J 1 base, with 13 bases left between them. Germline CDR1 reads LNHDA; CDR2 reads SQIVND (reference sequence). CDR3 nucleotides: TGTGCCAGTAGCAATCTAGGCGCATCCTACGAGCAGTACTTC. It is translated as CASSNLGASYEQYF.

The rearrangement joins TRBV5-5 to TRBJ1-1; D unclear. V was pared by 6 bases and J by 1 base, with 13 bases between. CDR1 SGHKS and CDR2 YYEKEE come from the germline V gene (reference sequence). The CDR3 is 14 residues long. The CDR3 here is CASNLADGNTEAFF. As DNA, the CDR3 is TGTGCCAGCAACCTGGCGGACGGGAACACTGAAGCTTTCTTT.

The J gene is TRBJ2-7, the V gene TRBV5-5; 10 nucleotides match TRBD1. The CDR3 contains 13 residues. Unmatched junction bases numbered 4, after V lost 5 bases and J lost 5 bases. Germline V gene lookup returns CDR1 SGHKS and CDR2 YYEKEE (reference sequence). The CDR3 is CASRGQGRNEQYF. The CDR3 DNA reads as TGTGCCAGCAGGGGACAGGGGCGGAACGAGCAGTACTTC.

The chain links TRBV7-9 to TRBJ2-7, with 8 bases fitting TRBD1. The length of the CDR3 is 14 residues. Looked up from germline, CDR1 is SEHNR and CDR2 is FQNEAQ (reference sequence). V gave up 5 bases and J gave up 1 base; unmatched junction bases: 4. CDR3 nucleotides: TGTGCCAGCAGCCCGGGGGACAGGTCCTACGAGCAGTACTTC. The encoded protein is CASSPGDRSYEQYF.

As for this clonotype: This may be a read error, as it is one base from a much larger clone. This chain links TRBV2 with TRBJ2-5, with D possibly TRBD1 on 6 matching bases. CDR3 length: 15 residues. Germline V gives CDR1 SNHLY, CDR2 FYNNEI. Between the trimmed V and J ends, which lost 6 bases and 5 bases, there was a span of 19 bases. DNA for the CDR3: TGTGCCAGCAGCCGTTCGGCAGGGGTTGCGGAGACCCAGTACTTC. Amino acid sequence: CASSRSAGVAETQYF. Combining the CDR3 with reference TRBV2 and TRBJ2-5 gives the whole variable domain EPEVTQTPSHQVTQMGQEVILRCVPISNHLYFYWYRQILGQKVEFLVSFYNNEISEKSEIFDDQFSVERPDGSNFTLKIRSTKLEDSAMYFCASSRSAGVAETQYFGPGTRLLVL.

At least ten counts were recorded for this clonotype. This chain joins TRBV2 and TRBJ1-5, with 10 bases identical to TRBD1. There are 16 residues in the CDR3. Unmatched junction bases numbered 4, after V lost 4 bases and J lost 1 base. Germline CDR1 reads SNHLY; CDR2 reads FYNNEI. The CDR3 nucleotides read TGTGCCAGCAGTGCGACAGGGGGCTTGAGCAATCAGCCCCAGCATTTT. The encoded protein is CASSATGGLSNQPQHF. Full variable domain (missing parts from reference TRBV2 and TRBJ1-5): EPEVTQTPSHQVTQMGQEVILRCVPISNHLYFYWYRQILGQKVEFLVSFYNNEISEKSEIFDDQFSVERPDGSNFTLKIRSTKLEDSAMYFCASSATGGLSNQPQHFGDGTRLSIL.

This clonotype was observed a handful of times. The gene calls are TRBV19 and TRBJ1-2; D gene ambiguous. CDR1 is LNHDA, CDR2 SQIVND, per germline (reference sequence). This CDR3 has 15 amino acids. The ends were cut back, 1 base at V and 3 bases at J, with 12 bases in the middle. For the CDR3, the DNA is TGTGCCAGTAGTATAGTCAGAGAGAAGTACTATGGCTACACCTTC. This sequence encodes CASSIVREKYYGYTF.

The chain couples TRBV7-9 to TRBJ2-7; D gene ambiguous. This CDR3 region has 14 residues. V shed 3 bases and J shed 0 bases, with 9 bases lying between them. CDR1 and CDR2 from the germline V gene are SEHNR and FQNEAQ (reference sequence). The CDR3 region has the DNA TGTGCCAGCAGCTTTCTTACAGACTCCTACGAGCAGTACTTC. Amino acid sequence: CASSFLTDSYEQYF.

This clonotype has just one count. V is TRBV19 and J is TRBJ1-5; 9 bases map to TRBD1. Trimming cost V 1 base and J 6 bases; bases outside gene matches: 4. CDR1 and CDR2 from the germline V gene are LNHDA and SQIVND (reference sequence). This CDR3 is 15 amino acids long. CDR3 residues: CASSIGGQGGQPQHF. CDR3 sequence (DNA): TGTGCCAGTAGTATAGGGGGACAGGGCGGTCAGCCCCAGCATTTT.

The CDR3: CASSLNLAGLGTDTQYF. As DNA, the CDR3 is TGTGCCAGCTCACTGAACCTAGCGGGGTTAGGTACAGATACGCAGTATTTT. V and J are TRBV18 and TRBJ2-3, with 9 bases matching TRBD2. The CDR3 spans 17 residues. Germline CDR1 reads KGHSH; CDR2 reads LQKENI. Trimming at V came to 4 bases and at J to 3 bases, leaving 11 bases not matched to a gene.

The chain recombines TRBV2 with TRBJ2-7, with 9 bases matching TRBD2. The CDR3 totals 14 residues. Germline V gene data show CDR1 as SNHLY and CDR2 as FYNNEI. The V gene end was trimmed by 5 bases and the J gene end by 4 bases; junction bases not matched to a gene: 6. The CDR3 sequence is CASSPTSGVYEQYF. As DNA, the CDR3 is TGTGCCAGCAGTCCGACTAGCGGAGTTTACGAGCAGTACTTC. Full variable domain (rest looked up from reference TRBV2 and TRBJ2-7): EPEVTQTPSHQVTQMGQEVILRCVPISNHLYFYWYRQILGQKVEFLVSFYNNEISEKSEIFDDQFSVERPDGSNFTLKIRSTKLEDSAMYFCASSPTSGVYEQYFGPGTRLTVT.

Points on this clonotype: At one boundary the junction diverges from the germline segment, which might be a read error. This CDR3 reads CASSQETVMPGANVLTF. The CDR3 nucleotides read TGCGCCAGCAGCCAAGAGACAGTAATGCCTGGGGCCAACGTCCTGACTTTC. The chain joins TRBV7-3 to TRBJ2-6, with D perhaps matching TRBD1 (5 bases). The CDR3 has 17 amino acids. The germline V gene encodes CDR1 SGHTA and CDR2 FQGTGA.

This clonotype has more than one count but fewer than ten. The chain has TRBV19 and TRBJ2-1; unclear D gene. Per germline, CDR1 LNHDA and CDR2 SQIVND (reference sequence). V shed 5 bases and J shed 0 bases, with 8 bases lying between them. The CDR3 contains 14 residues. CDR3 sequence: CASSVSGSYNEQFF. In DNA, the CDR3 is TGTGCCAGTAGTGTTTCAGGCTCCTACAATGAGCAGTTCTTC.

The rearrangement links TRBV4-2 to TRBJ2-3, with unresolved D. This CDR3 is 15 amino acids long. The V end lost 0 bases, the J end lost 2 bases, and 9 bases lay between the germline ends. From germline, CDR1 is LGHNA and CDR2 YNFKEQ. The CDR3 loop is CASSQEAFNTDTQYF. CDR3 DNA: TGTGCCAGCAGCCAAGAGGCCTTCAACACAGATACGCAGTATTTT.

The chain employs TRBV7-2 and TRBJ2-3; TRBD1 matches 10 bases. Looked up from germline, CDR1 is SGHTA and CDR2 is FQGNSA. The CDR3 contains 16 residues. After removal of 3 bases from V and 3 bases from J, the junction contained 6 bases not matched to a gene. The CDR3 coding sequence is TGTGCCAGCAGCTTGGGGACAGGGGCTTTGACAGATACGCAGTATTTT. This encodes CASSLGTGALTDTQYF.

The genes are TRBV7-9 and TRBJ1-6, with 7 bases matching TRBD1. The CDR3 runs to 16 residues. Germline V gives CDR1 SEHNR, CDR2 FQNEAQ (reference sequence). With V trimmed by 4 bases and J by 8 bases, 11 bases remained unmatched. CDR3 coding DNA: TGTGCCAGCAGCTATTATCGGGGGACAGCGTATTCACCCCTCCACTTT. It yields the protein CASSYYRGTAYSPLHF.

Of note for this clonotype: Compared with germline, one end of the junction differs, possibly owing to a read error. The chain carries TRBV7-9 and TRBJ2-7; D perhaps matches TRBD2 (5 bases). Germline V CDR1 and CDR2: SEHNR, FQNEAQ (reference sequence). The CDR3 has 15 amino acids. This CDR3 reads CASSLDPGRDYEQYF. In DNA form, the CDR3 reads TGCGCCAGCAGCTTGGATCCGGGCCGGGACTACGAGCAGTACTTC.

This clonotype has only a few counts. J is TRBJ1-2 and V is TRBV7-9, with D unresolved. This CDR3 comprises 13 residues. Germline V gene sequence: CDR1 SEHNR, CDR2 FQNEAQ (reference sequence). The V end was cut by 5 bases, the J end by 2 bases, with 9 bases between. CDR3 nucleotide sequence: TGTGCCAGCAGCGCCGACACGAACTATGGCTACACCTTC. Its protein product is CASSADTNYGYTF.

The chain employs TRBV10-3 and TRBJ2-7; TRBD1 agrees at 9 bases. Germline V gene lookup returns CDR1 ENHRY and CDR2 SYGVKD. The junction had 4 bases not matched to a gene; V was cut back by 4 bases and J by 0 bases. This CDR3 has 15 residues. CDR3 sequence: CAISVGTGNSYEQYF. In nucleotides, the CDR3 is TGTGCCATCAGTGTGGGGACAGGGAACTCCTACGAGCAGTACTTC.

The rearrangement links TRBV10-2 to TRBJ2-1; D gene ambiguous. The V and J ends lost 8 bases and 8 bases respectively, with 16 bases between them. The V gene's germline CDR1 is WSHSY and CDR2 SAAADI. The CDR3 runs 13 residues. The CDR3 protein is CASLRVSGDEQFF. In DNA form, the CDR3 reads TGCGCCAGCCTTAGGGTCTCAGGCGATGAGCAGTTCTTC.